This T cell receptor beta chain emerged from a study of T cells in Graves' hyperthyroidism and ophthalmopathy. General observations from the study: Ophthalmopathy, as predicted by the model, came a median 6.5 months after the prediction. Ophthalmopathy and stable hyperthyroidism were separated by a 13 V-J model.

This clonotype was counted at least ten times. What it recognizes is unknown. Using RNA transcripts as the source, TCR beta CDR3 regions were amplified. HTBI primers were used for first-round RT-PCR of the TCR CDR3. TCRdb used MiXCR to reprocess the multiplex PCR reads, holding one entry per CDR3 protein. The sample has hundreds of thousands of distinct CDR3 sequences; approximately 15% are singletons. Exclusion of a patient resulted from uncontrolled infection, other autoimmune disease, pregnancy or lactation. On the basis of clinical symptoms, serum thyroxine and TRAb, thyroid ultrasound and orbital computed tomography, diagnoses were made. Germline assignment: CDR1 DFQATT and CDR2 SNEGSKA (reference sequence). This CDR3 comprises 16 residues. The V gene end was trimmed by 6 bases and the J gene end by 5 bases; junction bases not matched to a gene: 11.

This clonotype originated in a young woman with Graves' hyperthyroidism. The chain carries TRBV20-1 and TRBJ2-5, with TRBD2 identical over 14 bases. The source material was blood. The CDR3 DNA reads TGCAGTGCCCCTACCCGGCGGACTAGCGGGAGGGAGACCCAGTACTTC. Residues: CSAPTRRTSGRETQYF.